A single T cell receptor (beta chain) is shown here with its context. This sample is part of a study of Ad26.COV2.S vaccination and SARS-CoV-2 variants. J gave up 1 base and V 0 bases, and 6 bases lay outside the gene matches. The length of the CDR3 is 16 residues. Germline V gives CDR1 SGDLS, CDR2 YYNGEE. Sequenced by immunoSEQ multiplex PCR; TCRdb stores in-frame clones only, minus some. The sample carries 380,000 or so clones, about 83% recorded once. Treatment defined: 15 to 20 received Ad26.COV2.S at low or high dose, single or two shots; about 5 received placebo; per-sample allocation not given. All samples were drawn on day 63, counting from the first vaccine or placebo injection.

The receptor was isolated from a person between 18 and 65 years old who received the Ad26.COV2.S COVID-19 vaccine or a placebo. Specimen: peripheral blood, collected in a trial of Ad26.COV2.S vaccine versus placebo. The chain uses TRBV9 and TRBJ2-5, with 7 nucleotides matching TRBD2. This chain's CDR3 is CASSVEGGGSQETQYF. The CDR3 region has the DNA TGTGCCAGCAGCGTAGAGGGTGGCGGGAGCCAAGAGACCCAGTACTTC.